The 29 T cell receptor beta chains in this list originate from one sample, sequenced in a study of shared clonotypes between healthy human individuals. Sequencing used immunoSEQ multiplex PCR; TCRdb keeps in-frame clones, though not all of them. The table includes 190,000 or so clones, approximately 61% detected once. Sample: memory CD4+ T cells sorted from blood. The subset denotes: CD45RA-negative fraction. The receptor set was obtained from a man aged 25 to 40 in good health.

The chain is built from TRBV28 and TRBJ1-1; the D gene is possibly TRBD1 (5 bases). V was clipped by 5 bases and J by 1 base, with 11 bases between them. The CDR3 extends over 14 amino acids. CDR1 MDHEN and CDR2 SYDVKM come from the germline V gene. The CDR3 here is CASSINGGNTEAFF. CDR3 DNA: TGTGCCAGCAGTATCAACGGGGGGAACACTGAAGCTTTCTTT.

V is TRBV9 and J is TRBJ2-2; 10 nucleotides agree with TRBD2. CDR3 length: 17 residues. Germline CDR1 SGDLS, CDR2 YYNGEE. Trimming removed 0 bases from V and 4 bases from J; junction bases left unmatched: 6. The CDR3 DNA reads TGTGCCAGCAGCGTAGGGTATAAGCGGGAGGGCACCGGGGAGCTGTTTTTT. It encodes CASSVGYKREGTGELFF.

The chain uses TRBV5-4 and TRBJ2-3; D is perhaps TRBD2 (5 bases). CDR3 length: 14 amino acids. The V and J ends lost 0 bases and 0 bases respectively, with 5 bases between them. Germline lookup yields CDR1 SGHNT and CDR2 YYREEE (reference sequence). CDR3: CASSLGTSTDTQYF. The CDR3 nucleotides are TGTGCCAGCAGCTTGGGGACTAGCACAGATACGCAGTATTTT.

This clone appeared many times. The gene calls are TRBV4-1 and TRBJ2-3; 7 positions agree with TRBD2. CDR1 and CDR2 (germline): MGHRA, YSYEKL. The CDR3 sequence is 17 residues long. V dropped 0 bases and J dropped 5; count of bases not matched to a gene: 11. The CDR3: CASSQEVSGAGIDTQYF. CDR3 DNA sequence: TGCGCCAGCAGCCAAGAAGTGTCGGGAGCGGGAATAGATACGCAGTATTTT.

The V and J genes are TRBV5-5 and TRBJ2-1, with TRBD1 as a possible D gene (5 bases). In germline, CDR1 is SGHKS, CDR2 YYEKEE (reference sequence). This CDR3 is 13 amino acids long. V was clipped by 0 bases and J by 9 bases, with 10 bases between them. The CDR3 nucleotides read TGTGCCAGCAGCTTGGGGCAGGGTGGTGAGCAGTTCTTC. Translating gives CASSLGQGGEQFF.

The rearrangement links TRBV6-6 to TRBJ2-2; D not resolved. Germline lookup yields CDR1 MNHNY and CDR2 SVGAGI (reference sequence). The CDR3 runs 14 residues. Trimming pared 7 bases from V and 1 base from J, leaving 10 bases between. Here the CDR3 reads CASMTTRNTGELFF. The CDR3 DNA reads TGTGCCAGCATGACAACGCGGAACACCGGGGAGCTGTTTTTT.

V usage is TRBV1 and J usage is TRBJ2-7; the table assigns TRBD1, which was not confirmed against the DNA. TRBV1 is a listed pseudogene. This CDR3 is 13 amino acids long. CDR3 nucleotide sequence: TGCACCAGAGGACAGGTCCTCTCCTACGAGCAGTACTTC. This translates into CTRGQVLSYEQYF.

The chain joins TRBV7-9 to TRBJ2-1, with TRBD2 as a possible D gene (5 bases). Germline V gene sequence: CDR1 SEHNR, CDR2 FQNEAQ (reference sequence). The CDR3 spans 13 residues. V was cut by 8 bases and J by 8 bases, with 16 bases left in between. Written as DNA, the CDR3 is TGTGCCAGCGGGCGGGCCCTCTGGGATGAGCAGTTCTTC. Translated: CASGRALWDEQFF.

This clone has only a few counts. The rearrangement joins TRBV11-2 to TRBJ2-5; D perhaps matches TRBD2 (5 bases). V was clipped by 0 bases and J by 3 bases, with 11 bases between them. Per germline, CDR1 SGHAT and CDR2 FQNNGV. This CDR3 has 15 amino acids. CDR3 residues: CASSLDFRGKETQYF. CDR3 coding DNA: TGTGCCAGCAGCTTAGACTTCCGGGGTAAAGAGACCCAGTACTTC.

Details on this clone: Other DNA sequences from this sample encode an identical CDR3 as well. The chain recombines TRBV5-4 with TRBJ2-7; 10 bases line up with TRBD1. CDR1 is SGHNT, CDR2 YYREEE, per germline (reference sequence). The ends lost 4 bases at V and 0 bases at J; junction bases unmatched: 4. The CDR3 sequence is 15 residues long. CDR3 in DNA: TGTGCCAGCAGCAGGCGGGACAGGGGCTCCTACGAGCAGTACTTC. This sequence encodes CASSRRDRGSYEQYF.

The chain employs TRBV14 and TRBJ2-3; 8 bases are a match to TRBD2. In germline, CDR1 is SGHDN, CDR2 FVKESK. The CDR3 has 16 amino acids. The trim removed 2 bases at V and 0 bases at J, leaving 4 bases unmatched. The DNA for the CDR3 is TGTGCCAGCAGCCAATTCGAGCGGGGGAGCACAGATACGCAGTATTTT. Amino acids: CASSQFERGSTDTQYF.

The chain joins TRBV6-6 to TRBJ2-1; no clear D gene. Germline CDR1 is MNHNY and CDR2 is SVGAGI (reference sequence). V gave up 4 bases and J gave up 9 bases, with 22 bases separating them. The CDR3 extends over 16 amino acids. This CDR3 reads CASSSTPGPFQGEQFF. The CDR3 DNA is TGTGCCAGCAGTTCCACTCCGGGTCCCTTCCAAGGTGAGCAGTTCTTC.

This chain links TRBV11-2 with TRBJ2-7, with 9 bases that match TRBD1. The ends lost 6 bases at V and 1 base at J; junction bases unmatched: 4. Germline values: CDR1 SGHAT, CDR2 FQNNGV. The CDR3 is 14 residues long. CDR3: CASRLTGGSYEQYF. CDR3 bases: TGTGCCAGCAGGTTGACAGGGGGGTCCTACGAGCAGTACTTC.

The V call is TRBV28, the J call TRBJ1-4, with TRBD1 matching over 7 bases. Trimming removed 6 bases from V and 5 bases from J; junction bases left unmatched: 12. CDR1 is MDHEN, CDR2 SYDVKM, per germline. The CDR3 contains 16 residues. Written as DNA, the CDR3 is TGTGCCAGCAGCCAGGGGGGCTTGTCAGGGAATGAAAAACTGTTTTTT. Amino acid sequence: CASSQGGLSGNEKLFF.

The rearrangement links TRBV18 to TRBJ2-7; D might be TRBD1 (5 bases). Per germline, CDR1 KGHSH and CDR2 LQKENI. Trimming pared 2 bases from V and 0 bases from J, leaving 8 bases between. The CDR3 is 14 amino acids. The CDR3 region is CASSPIDSSYEQYF. The CDR3 region has the DNA TGTGCCAGCTCACCAATCGACAGCTCCTACGAGCAGTACTTC.

The chain couples TRBV4-1 to TRBJ2-7, with D perhaps given as TRBD1 or TRBD2 (5 bases each). This CDR3 has 14 amino acids. Germline V gene lookup returns CDR1 MGHRA and CDR2 YSYEKL. V lost 3 bases to trimming and J lost 3 bases, with 12 bases between them. The CDR3: CASSHRDPSYEQYF. As DNA, the CDR3 is TGCGCCAGCAGCCACCGGGACCCGAGCTACGAGCAGTACTTC.

The chain recombines TRBV7-9 with TRBJ2-1, with 7 bases fitting TRBD1. The ends lost 1 base at V and 4 bases at J; junction bases unmatched: 7. Per germline, CDR1 SEHNR and CDR2 FQNEAQ (reference sequence). The CDR3 extends over 16 amino acids. CDR3 nucleotide sequence: TGTGCCAGCAGCTTAGTCCCGGGACAGCAGTACAATGAGCAGTTCTTC. Translating gives CASSLVPGQQYNEQFF.

This clone appeared a few times. V gene TRBV10-1 combines with J gene TRBJ2-1, with a tentative D call TRBD1 (6 bases). The CDR3 is 16 residues long. V gave up 10 bases and J gave up 2 bases, with 21 bases separating them. Per the germline V gene, CDR1 is WNHNN and CDR2 is SYGVQD (reference sequence). CDR3 DNA sequence: TGCGCCACAGCCGTGGGTGCAGGGGTGGCCTACAATGAGCAGTTCTTC. It encodes CATAVGAGVAYNEQFF.

The rearrangement joins TRBV6-5 to TRBJ2-3, with 7 bases identical to TRBD2. Trimming cost V 2 bases and J 5 bases; bases outside gene matches: 7. Germline V gene sequence: CDR1 MNHEY, CDR2 SVGAGI. CDR3 length equals 15 residues. CDR3 sequence: CASSYGPPGGDTQYF. CDR3 nucleotides: TGTGCCAGCAGTTACGGACCTCCGGGGGGAGATACGCAGTATTTT.

The chain uses TRBV11-2 and TRBJ2-1; D is possibly TRBD2 (6 bases). Germline assignment: CDR1 SGHAT and CDR2 FQNNGV. V was trimmed by 1 base and J by 2 bases, leaving 6 bases between them. The CDR3 is 14 amino acids. The CDR3 sequence: CASSLGTTYNEQFF. The CDR3 DNA reads as TGTGCCAGCAGCTTAGGGACTACCTACAATGAGCAGTTCTTC.

The sample holds one count of this clone. This sequence joins TRBV7-9 and TRBJ2-3; 7 bases map to TRBD1. The CDR3 sequence is 16 residues long. Trimming cost V 1 base and J 2 bases; bases outside gene matches: 6. The germline V gene encodes CDR1 SEHNR and CDR2 FQNEAQ (reference sequence). Written as DNA, the CDR3 is TGTGCCAGCAGCTTAGGGGGGACAGTATTCACAGATACGCAGTATTTT. This gives the protein CASSLGGTVFTDTQYF.

The V and J genes are TRBV30 and TRBJ1-5; tentative D call: TRBD1 (6 bases). Trimming removed 1 base from V and 0 bases from J, with 10 bases in between. The CDR3 sequence is 15 residues long. Germline CDR1 is GTSNPN and CDR2 is SVGIG (reference sequence). The chain's CDR3 is CAWSDRVYSNQPQHF. The CDR3 DNA sequence: TGTGCCTGGAGTGACAGGGTTTATAGCAATCAGCCCCAGCATTTT.

The chain uses TRBV5-1 and TRBJ1-2; D remains unclear. V was cut by 8 bases and J by 4 bases, with 9 bases left in between. Looked up from germline, CDR1 is SGHRS and CDR2 is YFSETQ. The CDR3 is made up of 11 amino acids. The CDR3: CARGRVYGYTF. The CDR3 DNA is TGCGCCAGAGGGAGGGTCTATGGCTACACCTTC.

The chain has TRBV5-1 and TRBJ2-7; 8 bases are shared with TRBD1. Losses at the gene ends were 4 bases for V and 3 bases for J; bases not matched to a gene: 6. The CDR3 extends over 14 amino acids. Germline CDR1 reads SGHRS; CDR2 reads YFSETQ. The CDR3: CASSRGQVNYEQYF. The CDR3 region has the DNA TGCGCCAGCAGCCGGGGACAGGTGAACTACGAGCAGTACTTC.

V and J are TRBV4-1 and TRBJ2-3; D remains unclear. Germline V gives CDR1 MGHRA, CDR2 YSYEKL. The CDR3 contains 15 residues. V dropped 0 bases and J dropped 1 base, with 8 bases sitting between them. CDR3 bases: TGCGCCAGCAGCCAAGATCTAGTAGGCACAGATACGCAGTATTTT. Translating gives CASSQDLVGTDTQYF.

V and J are TRBV10-2 and TRBJ1-1, with D maybe TRBD1 (6 bases). The V end lost 6 bases, the J end lost 4 bases, and 18 bases lay between the germline ends. The CDR3 extends over 15 amino acids. Germline CDR1 reads WSHSY; CDR2 reads SAAADI. CDR3 in amino acids: CASRDGQTRFTEAFF. CDR3 DNA: TGCGCCAGCAGGGATGGACAGACTAGGTTCACTGAAGCTTTCTTT.

This rearrangement joins TRBV2 to TRBJ2-3, with D maybe TRBD2 (5 bases). Germline CDR1 is SNHLY and CDR2 is FYNNEI. V was clipped by 4 bases and J by 5 bases, with 7 bases between them. This CDR3 contains 12 residues. CDR3 nucleotide sequence: TGTGCCAGCAGTGTGGGGAGAGATACGCAGTATTTT. Residues: CASSVGRDTQYF.

V gene TRBV10-3 combines with J gene TRBJ1-4; D is unresolved. CDR1 and CDR2 from the germline V gene are ENHRY and SYGVKD. This CDR3 spans 13 amino acids. V dropped 5 bases and J dropped 3 bases, with 7 bases sitting between them. This chain's CDR3 is CAISTDANEKLFF. The CDR3 DNA reads TGTGCCATCAGTACTGACGCTAATGAAAAACTGTTTTTT.

J is TRBJ2-1 and V is TRBV18; 10 bases are shared with TRBD2. Trimming removed 6 bases from V and 0 bases from J; junction bases left unmatched: 17. The CDR3 covers 20 residues. Germline CDR1 reads KGHSH; CDR2 reads LQKENI. CDR3 coding DNA: TGTGCCAGCTCCTTCCGCCGCCTAGCGGGAGATCCCCGCTCCTACAATGAGCAGTTCTTC. This translates into CASSFRRLAGDPRSYNEQFF.